Presented here are 9 T cell receptor beta chains from one specimen sequenced in a study of T cell changes during pregnancy in multiple sclerosis. Clones were read by immunoSEQ multiplex PCR, and TCRdb kept only the in-frame ones, dropping some. This sample has some 80,000 clones, with 92% found just once. The sample in question was peripheral blood, obtained before pregnancy. The origin of the receptors is a female donor with multiple sclerosis, enrolled in a pregnancy study.

The chain is built from TRBV5-6 and TRBJ1-1; 7 nucleotides align to TRBD1. From germline, CDR1 is SGHDT and CDR2 YYEEEE. With 1 base clipped from V and 11 bases from J, the junction kept 14 bases outside the gene matches. The CDR3 has 15 amino acids. This chain's CDR3 is CASSLKGGAYLVAFF. As DNA, the CDR3 is TGTGCCAGCAGCTTGAAAGGGGGCGCGTATTTGGTTGCTTTCTTT.

This chain joins TRBV6-4 and TRBJ2-7; TRBD2 matches at 11 bases. The germline CDR1 and CDR2 sequences are MRHNA and SNTAGT. This CDR3 comprises 14 residues. Germline trimming cut 3 bases from V and 5 bases from J; bases unmatched to any gene: 3. The CDR3 is CASSELAGAHEQYF. The CDR3 DNA reads TGTGCCAGCAGTGAACTAGCGGGGGCCCACGAGCAGTACTTC.

V is TRBV18 and J is TRBJ2-1; D ambiguous. There are 17 residues in the CDR3. V dropped 2 bases and J dropped 0 bases, with 14 bases sitting between them. Germline values: CDR1 KGHSH, CDR2 LQKENI. The CDR3: CASSPYSVGSSYNEQFF. As DNA, the CDR3 is TGTGCCAGCTCACCATACTCTGTGGGCAGCTCCTACAATGAGCAGTTCTTC.

CDR3 coding DNA: TGTGCCAGCAGCTCCCCAAGTTATAGGAACACTGAAGCTTTCTTT. It is translated as CASSSPSYRNTEAFF. The chain couples TRBV7-8 to TRBJ1-1, with D uncertain. CDR3 size: 15 residues. V lost 4 bases and J lost 1, with 13 bases in between. Germline assignment: CDR1 SGHVS and CDR2 FQNEAQ.

The chain is built from TRBV4-2 and TRBJ1-4, with a tentative D call TRBD1 (5 bases). This CDR3 has 16 amino acids. CDR1 and CDR2 from the germline V gene are LGHNA and YNFKEQ. The ends were cut back, 4 bases at V and 8 bases at J, with 20 bases in the middle. The CDR3 here is CASSPNVGAAQEKLFF. DNA of the CDR3: TGTGCCAGCAGCCCCAATGTAGGGGCCGCCCAGGAAAAACTGTTTTTT.

The chain links TRBV14 to TRBJ2-4; TRBD2 aligns across 12 bases. Germline V gene sequence: CDR1 SGHDN, CDR2 FVKESK. The CDR3 consists of 13 residues. With V trimmed by 8 bases and J by 5 bases, 1 base remained unmatched. CDR3 DNA sequence: TGTGCCAGCCGGACTAGCGGGGAAAACATTCAGTACTTC. Translated, it gives CASRTSGENIQYF.

The rearrangement uses TRBV10-3 and TRBJ1-4, with no clear D. The CDR3 is made up of 14 amino acids. Trimming took off 7 bases at V and 5 bases at J, with 14 bases between the two ends. Germline CDR1 ENHRY, CDR2 SYGVKD. This chain's CDR3 is CAITITDQNEKLFF. CDR3 in DNA: TGTGCCATCACGATCACAGACCAAAATGAAAAACTGTTTTTT.

The chain carries TRBV28 and TRBJ1-1, with 7 bases identical to TRBD1. V shed 8 bases and J 0 bases; nucleotides not matched to a gene: 18. The CDR3 has 18 amino acids. Per the germline V gene, CDR1 is MDHEN and CDR2 is SYDVKM. In DNA form, the CDR3 reads TGTGCCAGCCCTGAAACAGGGGTCCCAGTCCGAATGAACACTGAAGCTTTCTTT. Translation: CASPETGVPVRMNTEAFF.

The V and J genes are TRBV6-5 and TRBJ1-2, with D possibly being TRBD1 (6 bases). The germline V and J ends were trimmed by 0 bases and 6 bases, with 17 bases remaining between them. Germline values: CDR1 MNHEY, CDR2 SVGAGI. The CDR3 extends over 16 amino acids. CDR3 nucleotide sequence: TGTGCCAGCAGTTACTCTGGGGCAGGGGAGTGGGATGGCTACACCTTC. Its translation: CASSYSGAGEWDGYTF.